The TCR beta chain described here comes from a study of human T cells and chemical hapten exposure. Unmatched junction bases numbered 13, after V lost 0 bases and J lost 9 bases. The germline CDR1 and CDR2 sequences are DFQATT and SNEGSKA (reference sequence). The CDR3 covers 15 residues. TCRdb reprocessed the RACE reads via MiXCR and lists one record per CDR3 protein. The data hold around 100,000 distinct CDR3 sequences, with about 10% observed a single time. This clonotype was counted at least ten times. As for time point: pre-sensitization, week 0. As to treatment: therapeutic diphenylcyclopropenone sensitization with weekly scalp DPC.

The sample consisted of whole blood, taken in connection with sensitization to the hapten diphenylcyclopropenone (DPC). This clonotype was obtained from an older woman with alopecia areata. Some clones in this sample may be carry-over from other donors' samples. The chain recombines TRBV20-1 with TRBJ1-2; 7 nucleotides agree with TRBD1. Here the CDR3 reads CSARDWTGGQARYTF. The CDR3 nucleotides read TGCAGTGCTAGAGATTGGACAGGTGGTCAGGCGCGCTACACCTTC.